This TCR beta chain appears in the sequencing data of a study of blood T cell repertoires in COVID-19. Sequenced by immunoSEQ multiplex PCR; TCRdb stores in-frame clones only, minus some. The data hold some 250,000 clones, with about 87% observed a single time. The CDR3 totals 13 residues. Trimming left V 10 bases short and J 6 bases short, with 15 bases between. Germline CDR1 is LNHDA and CDR2 is SQIVND (reference sequence). The TCR originated in a woman between 65 and 79 years old with active or convalescent COVID-19. The chain recombines TRBV19 with TRBJ1-4; D call uncertain. The material sequenced was peripheral blood. Here the CDR3 DNA reads TGTGCCACCTTCGGGAGGGCCCATGAAAAACTGTTTTTT. The encoded protein is CATFGRAHEKLFF.